Reported below is one T cell receptor beta chain. The clone's antigen remains unknown. Within one base of it there is no much larger clone, and no base qualities were kept. Healthy HIV-negative adults with no recently reported acute infections or vaccinations were included as donors. Every donor was a Caucasian adult living in Nashville, Tennessee, USA. CD4+ T cells were enriched through magnetic negative selection, after which naive cells were positively selected on CD45RA and the remaining negative fraction served as the memory subset. Blood was collected by leukapheresis, and PBMCs were isolated by Ficoll-Histopaque density gradient centrifugation and then cryopreserved in liquid nitrogen vapor phase. Purity and quantity of every magnetically sorted T cell population were checked by analytical flow cytometry. Genomic DNA was isolated from every sorted fraction and measured by UV absorbance on a Nanodrop 2000c.

The data stem from a study of shared clonotypes between healthy human individuals (dated by TCRdb to the early 2020s). For context, the study as a whole: Three men and two women, aged 18 to 49 years, made up the cohort. Per donor, leukapheresis produced somewhere between about 0.8 and 9 billion PBMCs. To estimate repertoire size and how much clonotypes are shared between individuals, the study performed deep sequencing of blood TCR repertoires from about five healthy adults. For each donor, CD4 naive and CD4 memory were each given three plates, CD8 naive was given two plates, and CD8 memory was given one plate. To increase sequencing depth and limit assay-specific biases, TCR repertoire library preparation and sequencing were carried out by different laboratories using diverse techniques.

Using the deep immunoSEQ assay, multiplex PCR amplified TCR CDR3 regions from genomic DNA. Extracted genomic DNA from each cell subset was distributed evenly across all wells of several immunoSEQ 96-well plates, and each plate was treated as a replicate. For sorted subsets, roughly 190 ng of genomic DNA, equivalent to some 33,000 T cell genomes, went into each replicate PCR. Purified libraries were measured with a Qubit 3.0 fluorometer, size-checked on a Bioanalyzer 2100, and measured again with the KAPA Library Quantification kit. Each immunoSEQ 96-well plate was sequenced on its own single-read 150-cycle Illumina NextSeq 550 flow cell. The published analysis was carried out like this. Because the immunoSEQ output included only junctional sequences and no quality scores, the filtering could not be the same as the filtering used for full-length reads. To assign V/J genes and CDR3, sequences were annotated against IMGT germline references using PyIR, a Python wrapper for IgBLAST v1.9. Reads were filtered out if the reads had weak V/J assignments (E-value above 1e-6), no CDR3, stop codons, out-of-frame junctions, or ambiguous translated residues. A V3J clonotype was defined by an identical inferred V gene, J gene, and CDR3 amino acid sequence. Percentage overlap between repertoires was computed as shared unique clonotypes divided by the size of the smaller repertoire. Repertoire richness was assessed with RTK rarefaction, the Chao1 estimator, and Recon v2.1 estimates of unobserved clonotypes. For all TCRbeta clonotypes obtained by the gDNA method from a few donors, generation probabilities were computed with OLGA. Here the immuneACCESS table is served through TCRdb, limited to in-frame sequences with V and J called. Missing clones are a known gap in these copies; in checked studies unresolved V genes cover under half, and the rest lacks a known reason. The V and J calls and clone size come from that table; D and trimming were worked out from the DNA. The sample has about 2 million clones on record, 85% to 95% of them singletons. The ten largest clones represent 0.1% to 0.15% of the sample.

General conclusions and limits of the study: Clonotypes shared by all four sorted-subset donors showed higher generation probabilities than non-shared clonotypes. Estimated clonotype richness was generally larger for naive than for memory subsets. Rarefaction of sorted-subset datasets indicated incomplete sequencing despite the large sequencing depth. Sampling was restricted to blood, and TCR repertoires in tissue are likely to differ from TCR repertoires in blood. Based on pairwise subsampling, the degree of clonotype sharing among donors was expected to be affected by sequencing depth. Sharing across a few donors was observed for 5% to 6.5% of naive CD4, about 4% of naive CD8, over 2% of memory CD4, and around 0.4% of memory CD8 clonotypes. The genetic and exposure-history diversity represented was limited by the small number of donors.

Relative to germline, V is missing 5 bases and J is missing 7 bases, with 4 bases of the junction outside any gene match. CDR1 SEHNR and CDR2 FQNEAQ were looked up in the germline V gene (reference sequence). Measured from the cysteine to the phenylalanine, the CDR3 is 14 residues long. Just the 42-base CDR3 DNA is kept, in frame starting at base 1. The source of this sequence is a man between 18 and 29 years old in good health. Sequencing was carried out using naive CD4+ T cells sorted from blood. Sample cell subset or site, as interpreted from the label and publication: CD45RA+ positively selected. The rearrangement joined TRBV7-9 to TRBJ2-3; 12 bases in between match TRBD2. The nucleotide sequence is TGTGCCAGCAGCAAGACTAGCGGGAGCCATACGCAGTATTTT. This encodes CASSKTSGSHTQYF.